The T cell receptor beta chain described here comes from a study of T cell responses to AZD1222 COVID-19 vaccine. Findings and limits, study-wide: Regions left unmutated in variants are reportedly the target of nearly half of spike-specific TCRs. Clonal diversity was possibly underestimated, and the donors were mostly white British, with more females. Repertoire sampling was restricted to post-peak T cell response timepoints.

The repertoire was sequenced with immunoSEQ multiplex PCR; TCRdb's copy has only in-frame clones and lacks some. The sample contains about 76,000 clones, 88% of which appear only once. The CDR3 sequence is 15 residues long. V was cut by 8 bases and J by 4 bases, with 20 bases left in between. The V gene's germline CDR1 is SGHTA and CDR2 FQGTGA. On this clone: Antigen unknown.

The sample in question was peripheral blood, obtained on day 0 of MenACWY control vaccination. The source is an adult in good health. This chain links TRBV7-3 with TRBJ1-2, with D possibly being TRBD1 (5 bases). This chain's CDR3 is CASPLEQDRVYGYTF. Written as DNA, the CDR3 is TGTGCCAGCCCCCTTGAACAAGACAGAGTCTATGGCTACACCTTC.